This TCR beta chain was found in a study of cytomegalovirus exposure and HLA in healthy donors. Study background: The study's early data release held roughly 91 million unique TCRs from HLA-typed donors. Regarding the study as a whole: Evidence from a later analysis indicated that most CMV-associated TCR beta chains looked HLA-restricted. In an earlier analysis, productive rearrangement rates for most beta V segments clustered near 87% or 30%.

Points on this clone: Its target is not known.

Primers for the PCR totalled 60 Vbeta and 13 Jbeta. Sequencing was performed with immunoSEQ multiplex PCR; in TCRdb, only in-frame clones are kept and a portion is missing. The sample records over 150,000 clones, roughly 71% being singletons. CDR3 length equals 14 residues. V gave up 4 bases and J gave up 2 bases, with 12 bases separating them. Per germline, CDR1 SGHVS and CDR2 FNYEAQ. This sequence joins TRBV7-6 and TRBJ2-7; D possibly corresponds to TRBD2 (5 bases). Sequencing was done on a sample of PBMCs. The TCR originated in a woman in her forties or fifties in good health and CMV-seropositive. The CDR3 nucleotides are TGTGCCAGCAGCTCGGCGAGGGCCGCCTACGAGCAGTACTTC. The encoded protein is CASSSARAAYEQYF.